This TCR beta chain was captured by sequencing in a study of post-analysis software for immune sequencing data. Overall study: As for disease course, relapsing-remitting, secondary progressive and progressive-relapsing multiple sclerosis were all included. Findings and caveats of the study: Patients with multiple sclerosis recorded significantly lower normalized Chao1 diversity than controls, the study found. Same-batch preparations were strongly co-clustered by F measure.

Included in the TCR beta cDNA libraries were unique molecular identifiers. Input populations of 1 to 10 million T cells gave rise to a few hundred thousand cDNA molecules. One entry per CDR3 protein, called by TCRdb with MiXCR from the PCR reads. This table has 600,000 to 750,000 distinct CDR3 sequences, over 45% appearing once. A note on this clonotype: What it binds is not known.

Sequenced sample: blood. The receptor was isolated from a girl aged 2-10 years with multiple sclerosis.

The CDR3: CASSQATDYGYTF. The CDR3 coding sequence is TGCGCCAGCAGCCAAGCGACGGACTATGGCTACACCTTC. The rearrangement links TRBV4-3 to TRBJ1-2; no firm D call. Germline V gene sequence: CDR1 LGHNA, CDR2 YSLEER. The CDR3 sequence is 13 residues long. Trimming removed 1 base at V and 3 bases at J, with 6 bases between.